Given below is one T cell receptor beta chain in context. Its antigen remains unidentified. Tagging with unique molecular identifiers was a feature of the TCR beta cDNA libraries. Out of roughly 1 to 11 million T cells, roughly 0.5 million cDNA molecules were generated. TCRdb reprocessed the PCR reads via MiXCR and lists one record per CDR3 protein. The sample contains some 890,000 distinct CDR3 sequences, about 50% of which appear only once. The data derive from a study of post-analysis software for immune sequencing data. Overall study: Clinical courses comprised relapsing-remitting, secondary progressive and progressive-relapsing multiple sclerosis.

Findings of the study overall: Relative to controls, patients with multiple sclerosis showed significantly lower normalized Chao1 diversity. The study found TRBV5-6, TRBV5-1 and TRBV20-1 among four to six TRBV segments more frequent in patients than controls.

Germline values: CDR1 SGDLS, CDR2 YYNGEE. The CDR3 length is 14 residues. V gave up 0 bases and J gave up 4 bases; unmatched junction bases: 2. The receptor was derived from a girl aged 5 to 17 with multiple sclerosis. Sequencing was carried out using blood. The chain carries TRBV9 and TRBJ2-3; 7 bases fit TRBD2. The CDR3 sequence is CASSVALAADTQYF. CDR3 in DNA: TGTGCCAGCAGCGTAGCGCTAGCGGCAGATACGCAGTATTTT.